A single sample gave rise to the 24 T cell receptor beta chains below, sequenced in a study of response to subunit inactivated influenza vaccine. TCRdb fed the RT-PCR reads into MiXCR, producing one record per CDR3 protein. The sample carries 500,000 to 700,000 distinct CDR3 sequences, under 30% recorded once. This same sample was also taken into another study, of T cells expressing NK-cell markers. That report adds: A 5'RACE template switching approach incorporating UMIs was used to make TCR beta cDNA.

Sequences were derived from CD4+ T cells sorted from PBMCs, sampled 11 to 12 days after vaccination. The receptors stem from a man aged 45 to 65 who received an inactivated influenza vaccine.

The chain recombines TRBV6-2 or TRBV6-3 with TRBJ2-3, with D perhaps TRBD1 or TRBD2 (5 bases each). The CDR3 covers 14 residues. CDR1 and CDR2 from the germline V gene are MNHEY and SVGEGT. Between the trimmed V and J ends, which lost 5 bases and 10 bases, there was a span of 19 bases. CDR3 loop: CASSPGTPPVSQYF. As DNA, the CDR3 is TGTGCCAGCAGTCCCGGGACCCCGCCGGTGTCGCAGTATTTT.

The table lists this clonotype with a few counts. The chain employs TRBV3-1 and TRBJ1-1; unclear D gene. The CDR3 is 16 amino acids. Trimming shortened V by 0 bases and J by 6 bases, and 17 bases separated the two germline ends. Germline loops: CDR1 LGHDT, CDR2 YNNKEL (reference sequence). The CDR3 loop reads CASSQEGRLEVAEAFF. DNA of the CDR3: TGTGCCAGCAGCCAAGAGGGCCGACTTGAGGTTGCTGAAGCTTTCTTT. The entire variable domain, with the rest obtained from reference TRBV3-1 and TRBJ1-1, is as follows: DTAVSQTPKYLVTQMGNDKSIKCEQNLGHDTMYWYKQDSKKFLKIMFSYNNKELIINETVPNRFSPKSPDKAHLNLHINSLELGDSAVYFCASSQEGRLEVAEAFFGQGTRLTVV.

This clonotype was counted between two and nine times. In DNA form, the CDR3 reads TGTGCCAGCAGTCCCTTGGGACTAGCGGGCCTCCAAGAGACCCAGTACTTC. Translated: CASSPLGLAGLQETQYF. The gene calls are TRBV6-1 and TRBJ2-5; 12 nucleotides line up with TRBD2. CDR1 is MNHNS, CDR2 SASEGT, per germline. The CDR3 covers 17 residues. Trimming at V came to 5 bases and at J to 1 base, leaving 8 bases not matched to a gene.

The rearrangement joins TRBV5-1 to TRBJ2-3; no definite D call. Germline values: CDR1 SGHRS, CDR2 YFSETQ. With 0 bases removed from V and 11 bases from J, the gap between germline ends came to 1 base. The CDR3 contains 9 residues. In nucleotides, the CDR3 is TGCGCCAGCAGCTTGGGGCAGTATTTT. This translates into CASSLGQYF. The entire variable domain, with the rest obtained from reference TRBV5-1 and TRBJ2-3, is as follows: KAGVTQTPRYLIKTRGQQVTLSCSPISGHRSVSWYQQTPGQGLQFLFEYFSETQRNKGNFPGRFSGRQFSNSRSEMNVSTLELGDSALYLCASSLGQYFGPGTRLTVL.

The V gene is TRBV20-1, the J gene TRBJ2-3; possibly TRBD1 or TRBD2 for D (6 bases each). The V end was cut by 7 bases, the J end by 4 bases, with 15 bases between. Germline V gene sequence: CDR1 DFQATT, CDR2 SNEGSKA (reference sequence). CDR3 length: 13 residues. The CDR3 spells CSGKKGGADTQYF. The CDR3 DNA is TGCAGTGGAAAAAAGGGGGGTGCAGATACGCAGTATTTT.

CDR3 sequence: CASSPGRGPLHF. CDR3 sequence (DNA): TGTGCCAGCAGTCCGGGCAGGGGACCCCTCCACTTT. This chain joins TRBV6-4 and TRBJ1-6; maybe TRBD1 (6 bases). The length of the CDR3 is 12 residues. V lost 5 bases, J lost 12 bases, and 11 bases lay in between. Germline loops: CDR1 MRHNA, CDR2 SNTAGT.

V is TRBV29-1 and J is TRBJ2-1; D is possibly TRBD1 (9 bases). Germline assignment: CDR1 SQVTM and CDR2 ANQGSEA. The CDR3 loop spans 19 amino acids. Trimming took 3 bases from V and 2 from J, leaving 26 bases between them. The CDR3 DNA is TGCAGCGTTGAGAAGCGGGGGACAGGGCGTATGGGTCCCTACAATGAGCAGTTCTTC. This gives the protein CSVEKRGTGRMGPYNEQFF.

For the CDR3, the DNA is TGTGCCAGCAAGGCACAGGAAGAGACCCAGTACTTC. This sequence encodes CASKAQEETQYF. The chain is built from TRBV28 and TRBJ2-5, with D tentatively TRBD1 (5 bases). With 7 bases removed from V and 3 bases from J, the gap between germline ends came to 9 bases. Germline V gene data show CDR1 as MDHEN and CDR2 as SYDVKM. This CDR3 is 12 amino acids long.

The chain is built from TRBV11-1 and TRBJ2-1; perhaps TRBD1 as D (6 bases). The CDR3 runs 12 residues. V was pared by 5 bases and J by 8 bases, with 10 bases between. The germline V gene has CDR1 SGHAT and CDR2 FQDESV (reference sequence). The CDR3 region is CASSGQGYEQFF. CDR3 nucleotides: TGTGCCAGCAGCGGTCAGGGGTATGAGCAGTTCTTC.

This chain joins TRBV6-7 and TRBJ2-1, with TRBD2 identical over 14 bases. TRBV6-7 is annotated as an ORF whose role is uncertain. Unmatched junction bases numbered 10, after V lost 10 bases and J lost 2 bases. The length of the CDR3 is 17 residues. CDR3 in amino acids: CAIKTGTSGGAYNEQFF. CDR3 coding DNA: TGTGCCATCAAGACCGGGACTAGCGGGGGAGCCTACAATGAGCAGTTCTTC.

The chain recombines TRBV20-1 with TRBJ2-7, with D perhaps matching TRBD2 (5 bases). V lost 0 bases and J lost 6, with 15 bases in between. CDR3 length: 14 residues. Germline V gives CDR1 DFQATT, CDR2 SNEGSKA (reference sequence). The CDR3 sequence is CSAREGSGSGEQYF. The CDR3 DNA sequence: TGCAGTGCTAGAGAAGGGTCGGGATCAGGCGAGCAGTACTTC.

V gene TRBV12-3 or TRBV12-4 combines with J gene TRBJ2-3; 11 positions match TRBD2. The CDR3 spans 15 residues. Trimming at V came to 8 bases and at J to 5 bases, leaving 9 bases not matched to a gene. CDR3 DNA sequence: TGTGCCAGCTTACGGACTAGCGGGCTGAGAGATACGCAGTATTTT. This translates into CASLRTSGLRDTQYF.

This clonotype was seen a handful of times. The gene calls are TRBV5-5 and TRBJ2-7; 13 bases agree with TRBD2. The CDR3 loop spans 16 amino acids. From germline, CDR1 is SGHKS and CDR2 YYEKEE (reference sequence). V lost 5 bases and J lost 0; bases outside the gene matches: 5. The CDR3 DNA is TGTGCCAGCAGGACTAGCGGGAGGCAGAGCTCCTACGAGCAGTACTTC. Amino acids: CASRTSGRQSSYEQYF.

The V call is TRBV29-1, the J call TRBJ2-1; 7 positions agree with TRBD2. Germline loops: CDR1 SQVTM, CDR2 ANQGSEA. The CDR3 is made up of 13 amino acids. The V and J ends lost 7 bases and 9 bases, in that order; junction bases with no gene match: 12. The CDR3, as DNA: TGCAGCGGTAGACACGGGGGAGGGGCTGAGCAGTTCTTC. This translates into CSGRHGGGAEQFF.

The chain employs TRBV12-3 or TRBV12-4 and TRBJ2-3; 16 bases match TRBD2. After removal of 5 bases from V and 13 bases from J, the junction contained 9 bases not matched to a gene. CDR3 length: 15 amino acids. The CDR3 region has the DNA TGTGCCAGCAGTCCAGGGACTAGCGGGGGGGGTAGGAAGTATTTT. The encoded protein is CASSPGTSGGGRKYF.

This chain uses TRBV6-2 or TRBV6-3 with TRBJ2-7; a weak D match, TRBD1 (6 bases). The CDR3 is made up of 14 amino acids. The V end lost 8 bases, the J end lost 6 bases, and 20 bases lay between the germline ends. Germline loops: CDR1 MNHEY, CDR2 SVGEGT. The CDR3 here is CASRQGGLGPEQYF. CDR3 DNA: TGTGCCAGCCGCCAAGGGGGTTTAGGGCCCGAGCAGTACTTC.

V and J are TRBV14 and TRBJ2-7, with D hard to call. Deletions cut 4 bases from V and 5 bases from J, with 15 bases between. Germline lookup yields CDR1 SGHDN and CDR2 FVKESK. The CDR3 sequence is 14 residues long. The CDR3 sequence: CASSRGPVRHEQYF. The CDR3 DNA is TGTGCCAGCAGCCGCGGACCCGTAAGGCACGAGCAGTACTTC. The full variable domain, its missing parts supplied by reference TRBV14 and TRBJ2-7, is EAGVTQFPSHSVIEKGQTVTLRCDPISGHDNLYWYRRVMGKEIKFLLHFVKESKQDESGMPNNRFLAERTGGTYSTLKVQPAELEDSGVYFCASSRGPVRHEQYFGPGTRLTVT.

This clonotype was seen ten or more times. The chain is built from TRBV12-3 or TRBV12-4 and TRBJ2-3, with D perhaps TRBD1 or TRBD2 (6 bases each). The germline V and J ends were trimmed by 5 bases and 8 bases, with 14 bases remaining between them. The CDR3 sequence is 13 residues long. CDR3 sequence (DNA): TGTGCCAGCAGTCCCGGACAGCGGGTTACGCAGTATTTT. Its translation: CASSPGQRVTQYF.

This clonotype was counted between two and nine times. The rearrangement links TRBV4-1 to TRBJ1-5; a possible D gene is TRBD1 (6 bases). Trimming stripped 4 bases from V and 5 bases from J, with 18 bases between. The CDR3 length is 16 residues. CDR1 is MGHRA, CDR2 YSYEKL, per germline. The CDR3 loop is CASSLNLDRLHQPQHF. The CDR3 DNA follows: TGCGCCAGCAGCCTAAACCTAGACAGGCTCCATCAGCCCCAGCATTTT.

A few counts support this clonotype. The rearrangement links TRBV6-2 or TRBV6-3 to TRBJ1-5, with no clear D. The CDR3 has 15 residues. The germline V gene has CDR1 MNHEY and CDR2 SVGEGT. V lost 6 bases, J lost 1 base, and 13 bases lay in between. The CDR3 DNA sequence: TGTGCCAGCAGCCCAGCGGAGGGAAGCAATCAGCCCCAGCATTTT. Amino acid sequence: CASSPAEGSNQPQHF.

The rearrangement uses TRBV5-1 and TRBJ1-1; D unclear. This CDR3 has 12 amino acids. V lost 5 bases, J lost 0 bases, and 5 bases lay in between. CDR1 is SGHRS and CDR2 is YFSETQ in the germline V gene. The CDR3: CASRSLNTEAFF. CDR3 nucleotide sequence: TGCGCCAGCAGGTCGTTGAACACTGAAGCTTTCTTT. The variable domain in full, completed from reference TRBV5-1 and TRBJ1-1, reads KAGVTQTPRYLIKTRGQQVTLSCSPISGHRSVSWYQQTPGQGLQFLFEYFSETQRNKGNFPGRFSGRQFSNSRSEMNVSTLELGDSALYLCASRSLNTEAFFGQGTRLTVV.

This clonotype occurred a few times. CDR3 residues: CASRPDRGQRDTQYF. Written as DNA, the CDR3 is TGTGCCAGCAGACCGGACAGGGGGCAAAGAGATACGCAGTATTTT. V usage is TRBV28 and J usage is TRBJ2-3, with 11 positions matching TRBD1. The CDR3 consists of 15 residues. Per germline, CDR1 MDHEN and CDR2 SYDVKM. Trimming cost V 6 bases and J 5 bases; bases outside gene matches: 7.

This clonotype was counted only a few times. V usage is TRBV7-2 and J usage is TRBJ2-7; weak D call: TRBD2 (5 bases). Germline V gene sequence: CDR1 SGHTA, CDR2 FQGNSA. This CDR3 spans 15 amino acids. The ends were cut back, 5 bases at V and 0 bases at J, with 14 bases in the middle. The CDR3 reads CASSVRTGRSYEQYF. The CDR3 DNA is TGTGCCAGCAGCGTCCGGACTGGCCGCTCCTACGAGCAGTACTTC.

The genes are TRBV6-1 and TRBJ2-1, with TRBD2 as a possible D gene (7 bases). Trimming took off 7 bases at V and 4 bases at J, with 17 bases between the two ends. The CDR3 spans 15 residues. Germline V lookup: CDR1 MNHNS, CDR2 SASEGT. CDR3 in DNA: TGTGCCAGCAAGGACCTGGGGGGGGCTTACAATGAGCAGTTCTTC. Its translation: CASKDLGGAYNEQFF.